A selection of T cell receptor beta chains follows, all from one sample in a study of T cells in Graves' hyperthyroidism and ophthalmopathy. Each CDR3 protein is one row after TCRdb ran MiXCR on the multiplex PCR reads. In the table there are roughly 380,000 distinct CDR3 sequences, more than 11% of which are singletons. Sequencing was done on a sample of blood. The receptors come from a woman aged 55 to 70 with Graves' hyperthyroidism. CDR3s include the opening cysteine and the closing phenylalanine or tryptophan. The D gene is left open where the match is weak. Size is omitted from some rows. Given values are once, few, many or a class for expanded clones.

j_call | d_call | clone_size | v_call | cdr3_nt | cdr3_aa
TRBJ2-5 | - | - | TRBV7-8 | TGTGCCAGCAGCTCCCGGGCAAGAGAGACCCAGTACTTC | CASSSRARETQYF
TRBJ1-2 | TRBD1 | many | TRBV28 | TGTGCCAGCAGTCCTCGACAGGGGGCCTATTCTGGCTACACCTTC | CASSPRQGAYSGYTF
TRBJ2-7 | - | few | TRBV27 | TGTGCCAGCAGTTTATGGGGGGGGCACGAGCAGTACTTC | CASSLWGGHEQYF
TRBJ2-1 | TRBD2 | many | TRBV6-1 | TGTGCCAGCAGTGAAGGATTTAGGACTAGCTCGGGCAATGAGCAGTTCTTC | CASSEGFRTSSGNEQFF
TRBJ2-7 | TRBD1 | many | TRBV11-2 | TGTGCCAGCAGCCGTACATCGGGACAGGGGTTTGTTGGGGGCTCCTACGAGCAGTACTTC | CASSRTSGQGFVGGSYEQYF
TRBJ2-2 | - | few | TRBV6-1 | TGTGCCAGCAGTGAAGAGGGGCGAAACACCGGGGAGCTGTTTTTT | CASSEEGRNTGELFF
TRBJ2-7 | TRBD2 | many | TRBV20-1 | TGCAGTGCTAGTATGCGGGGGGCTAGAGAGCAGTACTTC | CSASMRGAREQYF
TRBJ2-7 | TRBD1 | many | TRBV2 | TGTGCCAGCAGTGAAGCCGGGACAGGGGATGGGTACGAGCAGTACTTC | CASSEAGTGDGYEQYF
TRBJ2-2 | - | few | TRBV29-1 | TGCAGCGTTGAAGATCGAAGGACAGGAGGGGCCGGGGAGCTGTTTTTT | CSVEDRRTGGAGELFF
TRBJ1-2 | TRBD1 | few | TRBV29-1 | TGCAGCGTCCCGGGACAGGGGGCCCCGGGATATGGCTACACCTTC | CSVPGQGAPGYGYTF
TRBJ2-2 | TRBD2 | - | TRBV12-3/TRBV12-4 | TGTGCCAGCAGTCCACCCGCGGGACTAGCAAACACCGGGGAGCTGTTTTTT | CASSPPAGLANTGELFF
TRBJ2-7 | TRBD2 | few | TRBV7-6 | TGTGCCAGCAGCTCCGGGACTAGCTCCGGGGAGCAGTACTTC | CASSSGTSSGEQYF
TRBJ2-3 | - | few | TRBV6-6 | TGTGCCAGCAGTTACTCGGGCCGGGGAGTTCTGGGAGATACGCAGTATTTT | CASSYSGRGVLGDTQYF
TRBJ2-1 | - | many | TRBV18 | TGTGCCAGCTCACCACCGGGGTTACTCAGGAGTGATGAGCAGTTCTTC | CASSPPGLLRSDEQFF
TRBJ2-1 | TRBD2 | many | TRBV20-1 | TGCAGTGCTAGAGTGTGGGGACTAGCGGATGACAATGAGCAGTTCTTC | CSARVWGLADDNEQFF
TRBJ2-1 | TRBD1 | many | TRBV12-3/TRBV12-4 | TGTGCCAGCAACCCCAGCCCGGGACAGGGAATCGATGAGCAGTTCTTC | CASNPSPGQGIDEQFF
TRBJ1-1 | TRBD1 | - | TRBV5-5 | TGTGCCAGCACCTCCATGACAGGGGTCGGCACTGAAGCTTTCTTT | CASTSMTGVGTEAFF
TRBJ2-7 | TRBD2 | many | TRBV12-3/TRBV12-4 | TGTGCCAGCAGTTCGACTAGCGGGGTGGGGACCGAGCAGTACTTC | CASSSTSGVGTEQYF
TRBJ2-4 | - | many | TRBV29-1 | TGCAGCGTTGAAGATCTTCAGGGGAGGGACATTCAGTACTTC | CSVEDLQGRDIQYF
TRBJ2-3 | - | many | TRBV28 | TGTGCCAGCAGTTTATTTGGCCGGGGGTCGGCAGATACGCAGTATTTT | CASSLFGRGSADTQYF
TRBJ2-6 | TRBD1 | few | TRBV19 | TGTGCCAGTATGAAGACAGGGGGTAAGGGGGCCAACGTCCTGACTTTC | CASMKTGGKGANVLTF
TRBJ1-2 | TRBD1 | - | TRBV3-1 | TGTGCCAGCAGCCAAGGATCGGGACAGGGATGGGGGGGCTACACCTTC | CASSQGSGQGWGGYTF
TRBJ2-1 | - | - | TRBV15 | TGTGCCACCAGCTTTCGGGGACGCCCGGGGGAGCAGTTCTTC | CATSFRGRPGEQFF
TRBJ2-1 | - | many | TRBV3-1 | TGTGCCAGCAGCCAGCGATCCGGGAGTTTGCAGTTCTTC | CASSQRSGSLQFF
TRBJ2-2 | TRBD2 | - | TRBV6-1 | TGTGCCAGCAGTCCATTCCTAGCGGGGGCGAACACCGGGGAGCTGTTTTTT | CASSPFLAGANTGELFF
TRBJ1-4 | - | - | TRBV27 | TGTGCCAGCAGTTTTTTGAGTGGGAGAGGAAAACTGTTTTTT | CASSFLSGRGKLFF
TRBJ1-1 | TRBD1 | - | TRBV7-2 | TGTGCCAGCAGCTGGGACAGTCACACTGAAGCTTTCTTT | CASSWDSHTEAFF
TRBJ2-1 | - | many | TRBV30 | TGTGCCTGGTGGGATTATGGACAGCCGAATGAGCAGTTCTTC | CAWWDYGQPNEQFF
TRBJ2-1 | TRBD2 | many | TRBV9 | TGTGCCAGCAGCGTACAATCGGGGGGCTACAATGAGCAGTTCTTC | CASSVQSGGYNEQFF
TRBJ2-7 | TRBD2 | many | TRBV18 | TGTGCCAGCTCACCCCCCAGCGGGAGTGGCGAGCAGTACTTC | CASSPPSGSGEQYF
TRBJ2-5 | - | - | TRBV19 | TGTGCCAGTAGTATTAGGGACAACCAAGAGACCCAGTACTTC | CASSIRDNQETQYF
TRBJ1-2 | - | - | TRBV27 | TGTGCCAGCAGTTTATCGTCCGAGACCTATGGCTACACCTTC | CASSLSSETYGYTF
TRBJ1-3 | TRBD1 | few | TRBV6-1 | TGTGCCAGCAGTCTTGGACAGGCCCGCTCTGGAAACACCATATATTTT | CASSLGQARSGNTIYF
TRBJ2-7 | TRBD2 | - | TRBV4-1 | TGCGCCAGCAGCCAATCCGGGACTAGCGTCGAGCAGTACTTC | CASSQSGTSVEQYF
TRBJ2-5 | TRBD2 | many | TRBV4-2 | TGTGCCAGCAGCCAAGACCGTTTAGCGGGAGGACCACAGTACTTC | CASSQDRLAGGPQYF
TRBJ2-7 | TRBD2 | few | TRBV4-2 | TGTGCCAGCAGCGGTGGGGCGGGAGGGAAGGAGCAGTACTTC | CASSGGAGGKEQYF
TRBJ1-1 | - | - | TRBV24-1 | TGTGCCACCAGTGATTCGAACAGCCTTGCTGCTTTCTTT | CATSDSNSLAAFF
TRBJ2-3 | TRBD2 | many | TRBV11-2 | TGTGCCAGCAGAACCCAGAAAAGACTAGCGGGAGGGCCCCCCGCAGATACGCAGTATTTT | CASRTQKRLAGGPPADTQYF
TRBJ2-1 | TRBD2 | many | TRBV20-1 | TGCAGTGCTAGACCAGTAAGCGGGACGTGGGACAATGAGCAGTTCTTC | CSARPVSGTWDNEQFF
TRBJ2-7 | - | few | TRBV4-1 | TGCGCCAGCAGCCTGCTTCTGGGATACGAGCAGTACTTC | CASSLLLGYEQYF
TRBJ1-5 | - | many | TRBV27 | TGTGCCAGCAGTTTTGGCAGGAATCAGCCCCAGCATTTT | CASSFGRNQPQHF
TRBJ2-1 | TRBD1 | - | TRBV29-1 | TGCAGCGTTGCAAAGGGACAGGGGTACAATGAGCAGTTCTTC | CSVAKGQGYNEQFF
TRBJ2-2 | TRBD1 | many | TRBV3-1 | TGTGCCAGCAGCACACAGGGGTGGGGCGGGGAGCTGTTTTTT | CASSTQGWGGELFF
TRBJ1-1 | - | many | TRBV3-1 | TGTGCCAGCAGCCAAGATGGGATAAAGGGGGAAGCTTTCTTT | CASSQDGIKGEAFF
TRBJ2-1 | TRBD2 | few | TRBV5-8 | TGTGCCAGCAGCTTGGGCACGAGTGGGACTAGCGATGAGCAGTTCTTC | CASSLGTSGTSDEQFF